This T cell receptor (beta chain) is drawn from a study of CD8+ T cells in alopecia areata. Extracted from the samples, RNA was reverse transcribed into cDNA to serve as the sequencing template. The repertoire was sequenced with immunoSEQ multiplex PCR; TCRdb's copy has only in-frame clones and lacks some. In the table there are about 210,000 clones, about 40% of which are singletons. This CDR3 contains 17 residues. Germline values: CDR1 SGHAT, CDR2 FQNNGV. Trimming at V came to 0 bases and at J to 6 bases, leaving 9 bases not matched to a gene. Treatment of the sample: oral pan-JAK inhibitor, 5-10 mg twice daily. This clone has ten or more counts.

Sequencing was performed on CD4+ T cells sorted from blood, taken at approximately week 36, from a patient treated with tofacitinib. This chain connects TRBV11-2 to TRBJ2-3; 10 bases match TRBD2. The TCR was taken from a human donor with alopecia areata. CDR3 in amino acids: CASSLDRFASGSDTQYF. The CDR3 coding sequence is TGTGCCAGCAGCTTAGATAGGTTCGCTAGCGGGAGTGATACGCAGTATTTT.